A selection of T cell receptor beta chains follows, all from one sample in a study of Tregs in tolerant kidney transplant recipients. TCRdb keeps only in-frame clones here, not all; method: immunoSEQ multiplex PCR. There are around 30,000 clones in the sample; over 75% occur only once, and 2% to 2.5% lies in the top ten. Their antigen targets remain unknown. Material: Tregs from blood cultured with allogeneic cells. The receptors originated from a human donor in good health. Each CDR3 is given with its conserved first and last residue. Fields, in order: clone size, J gene, V gene, D gene, CDR3 DNA, CDR3 protein. D genes are given only for firm matches. Where a row states a size, it is once, few, many or the class of an expanded clone; other rows omit it.

>once|TRBJ2-2|TRBV4-1|TRBD2
TGCGCCAGCAGCCAAGAAACTGTCCTAGCGGGGGGGATGGAGAGGGAGCTGTTTTTT
CASSQETVLAGGMERELFF
>once|TRBJ1-5|TRBV6-1|TRBD1
TGTGCCAGCAGGGGTGACAGGGGGGGCAATCAGCCCCAGCATTTT
CASRGDRGGNQPQHF
>few|TRBJ2-5|TRBV7-9|-
TGTGCCAGCAGCTTCGATAGCACGGACGGCTATCCCCAAGAGACCCAGTACTTC
CASSFDSTDGYPQETQYF
>-|TRBJ2-2|TRBV6-1|-
TGTGCCAGCAGCCTCAACGGCCTGAACACCGGGGAGCTGTTTTTT
CASSLNGLNTGELFF
>-|TRBJ2-3|TRBV6-6|TRBD2
TGTGCCAGCAGGAGGACTAGCGGGGCAAATACGCAGTATTTT
CASRRTSGANTQYF
>-|TRBJ1-2|TRBV18|-
TGTGCCAGCTCTAGTGTGAACTATGGCTACACCTTC
CASSSVNYGYTF
>-|TRBJ1-2|TRBV11-2|-
TGTGCCAGCAGCCCAGAGGGGTGGGGGTCTGGCTACACCTTC
CASSPEGWGSGYTF
>-|TRBJ1-1|TRBV5-1|-
TGCGCCAGCAGCTTGGAACAGGCAAAAGCTTTCTTT
CASSLEQAKAFF
>-|TRBJ2-7|TRBV19|-
TGTGCCAGTAGTATAGTAGGCACCGCCTACGAGCAGTACTTC
CASSIVGTAYEQYF
>-|TRBJ1-2|TRBV30|TRBD1
TGTGCCTGGAAAAGGGGGCCCCTTCTCTATGGCTACACCTTC
CAWKRGPLLYGYTF
>few|TRBJ2-7|TRBV7-2|-
TGTGCCAGCAGCTTAGTCCAGGGGGGGAGCTACGAGCAGTACTTC
CASSLVQGGSYEQYF
>-|TRBJ2-5|TRBV18|-
TGTGCCAGCTCACCACCCGCGGCGGCAAGGGAGACCCAGTACTTC
CASSPPAAARETQYF
>-|TRBJ2-7|TRBV6-1|TRBD1
TGTGCCAGCACCCAGGTCGGGACAGGCTACGAGCAGTACTTC
CASTQVGTGYEQYF
>-|TRBJ1-3|TRBV5-5|-
TGTGCCAGCAGCTTGATCGAGTCTGGAAACACCATATATTTT
CASSLIESGNTIYF
>-|TRBJ2-2|TRBV6-6|-
TGTGCCAGCAGCCTAGCAGCACGTGGCGGGGAGCTGTTTTTT
CASSLAARGGELFF
>once|TRBJ1-4|TRBV2|-
TGTGCCAGCAGGGGGGGAACAACTAATGAAAAACTGTTTTTT
CASRGGTTNEKLFF
>-|TRBJ2-6|TRBV6-1|-
TGTGCCAGCAGTGAGGGGACTCACCTCTCTGGGGCCAACGTCCTGACTTTC
CASSEGTHLSGANVLTF
>-|TRBJ2-2|TRBV18|-
TGTGCCAGCTCACCGTCCCCCATTTTGCCAGGGACCGGGGAGCTGTTTTTT
CASSPSPILPGTGELFF
>-|TRBJ2-2|TRBV4-2|-
TGTGCCAGCAGCCAAGGGGGCGGGGAGCTGTTTTTT
CASSQGGGELFF
>-|TRBJ2-2|TRBV9|-
TGTGCCAGCAGCGTAGGAGGGGCTAGCCGAACCGGGGAGCTGTTTTTT
CASSVGGASRTGELFF
>-|TRBJ2-3|TRBV10-3|TRBD2
TGTGCCATCAGTCCGGGACTAGCGGGGCCGGGTACGCAGTATTTT
CAISPGLAGPGTQYF
>-|TRBJ2-7|TRBV6-5|TRBD1
TGTGCCAGCAGCGCCGCACAGGGGGCGAGGGAGCAGTACTTC
CASSAAQGAREQYF
>-|TRBJ2-5|TRBV19|-
TGTGCCAGTAGTATAGAGTGGTCGGCCAGGACCCAGTACTTC
CASSIEWSARTQYF
>-|TRBJ2-1|TRBV9|TRBD2
TGTGCCAGCAGCGCGCGGGAGGGCCGGTCCTACAATGAGCAGTTCTTC
CASSAREGRSYNEQFF
>-|TRBJ2-2|TRBV5-4|-
TGTGCCAGCAGCTTGGAGCCCAGGGGTCTTTATACCGGGGAGCTGTTTTTT
CASSLEPRGLYTGELFF
>-|TRBJ1-1|TRBV11-2|-
TGTGCCAGCAGCCATGCAGGGGAAACTGAAGCTTTCTTT
CASSHAGETEAFF
>-|TRBJ1-1|TRBV30|TRBD1
TGTGCCTGGAGTGGAGACAGGGCCCCGAACACTGAAGCTTTCTTT
CAWSGDRAPNTEAFF
>-|TRBJ1-1|TRBV18|TRBD1
TGTGCCAGCTCACTCCGGGACAGCAACACTGAAGCTTTCTTT
CASSLRDSNTEAFF
>-|TRBJ2-1|TRBV28|TRBD1
TGTGCCAGCAGTCCAGAGAGGACAGGGCGGAATGAGCAGTTCTTC
CASSPERTGRNEQFF
>-|TRBJ2-7|TRBV29-1|-
TGCAGCGTCACCGGGGAAGCCTACGAGCAGTACTTC
CSVTGEAYEQYF
>-|TRBJ1-4|TRBV5-6|-
TGTGCCAGCAGCTTTTGGGGGGCCTCTCAAAAACTGTTTTTT
CASSFWGASQKLFF
>-|TRBJ2-7|TRBV15|-
TGTGCCACCAGCAGAGGGGACTCTCGCGCCTACGAGCAGTACTTC
CATSRGDSRAYEQYF
>-|TRBJ2-5|TRBV27|TRBD2
TGTGCCAGCAGTTCCCAAATATCCGGGACTAGCGGCCAGCGAGAGACCCAGTACTTC
CASSSQISGTSGQRETQYF
>-|TRBJ1-4|TRBV6-1|TRBD1
TGTGCCAGCAGGGGACAGGGAGGAAAACTGTTTTTT
CASRGQGGKLFF
>-|TRBJ2-5|TRBV7-6|-
TGTGCCAGCAGCTTGCCCGTATTTAGGCTAGGGGAGGAGACCCAGTACTTC
CASSLPVFRLGEETQYF
>-|TRBJ1-2|TRBV11-2|-
TGTGCCAGCAGCTTTTCGGACCCCTATGGCTACACCTTC
CASSFSDPYGYTF
>-|TRBJ1-2|TRBV7-2|-
TGTGCCAGCACCCCGGCCCGGGGGAACTATGGCTACACCTTC
CASTPARGNYGYTF
>-|TRBJ1-5|TRBV9|-
TGTGCCAGCAGCGTAGGAAGTGGGTCGGATCAGCCCCAGCATTTT
CASSVGSGSDQPQHF
>-|TRBJ1-1|TRBV5-1|-
TGCGCCAGCAGCACAGGTATGAACACTGAAGCTTTCTTT
CASSTGMNTEAFF
>-|TRBJ2-3|TRBV14|TRBD2
TGTGCCAGCAGCCCTTTGGGCGGGGGGACTTATAGCACAGATACGCAGTATTTT
CASSPLGGGTYSTDTQYF
>-|TRBJ1-2|TRBV18|-
TGTGCCAGCTCGTTACTTGTAGGGGACGACTATGGCTACACCTTC
CASSLLVGDDYGYTF
>-|TRBJ2-3|TRBV25-1|-
TGTGCCAGCCCCGCGTACGTTCATACGCAGTATTTT
CASPAYVHTQYF